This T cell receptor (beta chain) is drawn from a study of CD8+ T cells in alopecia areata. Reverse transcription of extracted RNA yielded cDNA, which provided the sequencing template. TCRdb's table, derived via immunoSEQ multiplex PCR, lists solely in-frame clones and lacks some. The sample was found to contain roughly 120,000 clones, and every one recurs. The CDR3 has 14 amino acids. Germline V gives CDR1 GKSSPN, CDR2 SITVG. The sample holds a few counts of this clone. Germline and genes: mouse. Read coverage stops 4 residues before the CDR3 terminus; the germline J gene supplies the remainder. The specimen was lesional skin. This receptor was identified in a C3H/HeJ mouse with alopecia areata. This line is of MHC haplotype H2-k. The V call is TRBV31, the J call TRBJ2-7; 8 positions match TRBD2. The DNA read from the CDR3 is TGTGCCTGGAGCCCCCCGGGGGGGCAATAT. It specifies CAWSPPGGQY. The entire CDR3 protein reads CAWSPPGGQYEQYF.